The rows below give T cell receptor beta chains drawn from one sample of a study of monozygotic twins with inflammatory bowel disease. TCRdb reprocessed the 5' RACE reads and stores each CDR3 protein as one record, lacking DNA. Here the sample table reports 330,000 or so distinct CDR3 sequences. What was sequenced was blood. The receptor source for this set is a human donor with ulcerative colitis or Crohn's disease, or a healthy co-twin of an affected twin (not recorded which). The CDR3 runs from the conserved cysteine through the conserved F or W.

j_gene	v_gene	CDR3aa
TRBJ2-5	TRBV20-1	CSAPPGTSGFGRETQYF
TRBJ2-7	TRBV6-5	CASSSVTGGLKAYEQYF
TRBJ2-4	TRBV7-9	CASSSTEQSKNIQYF
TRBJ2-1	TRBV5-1	CASSSDERRSYNEQFF
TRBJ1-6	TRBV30	CAWSPRGNSPLHF
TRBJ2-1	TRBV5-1	CASSLVLAGSDEQFF
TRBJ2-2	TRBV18	CASSPEGGSRTGELFF
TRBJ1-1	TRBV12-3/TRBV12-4	CASSSRGEAGGRGTEAFF
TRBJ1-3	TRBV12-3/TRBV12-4	CAFQGSGNTIYF
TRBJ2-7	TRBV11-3	CASSRTGEDYEQYF
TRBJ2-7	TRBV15	CATSSPSKGKSEQYF
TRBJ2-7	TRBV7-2	CASSLYGANYEQYF
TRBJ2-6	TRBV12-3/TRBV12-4	CASISGPRTGLSGANVLTF
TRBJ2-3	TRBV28	CASTSRRTEDTQYF
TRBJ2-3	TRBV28	CASSRPSTDTQYF
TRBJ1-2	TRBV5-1	CASSTTGTYGYTF
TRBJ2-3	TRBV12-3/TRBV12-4	CASSSLAGGRTDTQYF
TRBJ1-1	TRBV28	CASSSRMNTEAFF
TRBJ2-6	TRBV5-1	CASSLTGTGSGANVLTF
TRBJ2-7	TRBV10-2	CASSRLVAEQYF
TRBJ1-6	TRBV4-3	CASSQDDGSPLHF
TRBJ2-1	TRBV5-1	CASRSSGSHNEQFF